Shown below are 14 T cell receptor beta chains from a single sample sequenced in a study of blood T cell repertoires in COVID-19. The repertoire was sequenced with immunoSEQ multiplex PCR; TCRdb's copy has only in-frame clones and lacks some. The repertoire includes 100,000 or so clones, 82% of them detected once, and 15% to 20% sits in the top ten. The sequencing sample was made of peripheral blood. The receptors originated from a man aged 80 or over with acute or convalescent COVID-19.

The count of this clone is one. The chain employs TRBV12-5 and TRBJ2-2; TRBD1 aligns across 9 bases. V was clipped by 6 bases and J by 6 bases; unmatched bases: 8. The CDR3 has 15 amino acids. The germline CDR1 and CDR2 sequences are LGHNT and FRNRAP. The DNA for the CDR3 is TGTGCTAGTGGATTACAGACAGGGGGGTCCGGGGAGCTGTTTTTT. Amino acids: CASGLQTGGSGELFF.

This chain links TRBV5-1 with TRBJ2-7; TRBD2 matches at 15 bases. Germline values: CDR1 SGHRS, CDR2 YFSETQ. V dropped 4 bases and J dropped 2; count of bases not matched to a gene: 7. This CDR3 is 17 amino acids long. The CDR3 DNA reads TGCGCCAGCAGCCCCGGGACTAGCGGGGGGCCCACCTACGAGCAGTACTTC. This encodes CASSPGTSGGPTYEQYF.

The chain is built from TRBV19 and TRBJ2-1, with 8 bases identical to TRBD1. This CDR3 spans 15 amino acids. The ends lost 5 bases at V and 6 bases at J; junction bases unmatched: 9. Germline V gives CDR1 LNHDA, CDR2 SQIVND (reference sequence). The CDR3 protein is CASSSDRALSNEQFF. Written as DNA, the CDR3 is TGTGCCAGTAGTTCGGACAGGGCCCTGTCCAATGAGCAGTTCTTC.

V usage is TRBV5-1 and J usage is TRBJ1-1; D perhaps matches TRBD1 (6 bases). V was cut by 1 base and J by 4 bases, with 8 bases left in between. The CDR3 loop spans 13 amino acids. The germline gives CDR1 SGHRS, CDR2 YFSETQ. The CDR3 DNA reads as TGCGCCAGCAGCTTGCCAGGGGCCACTGAAGCTTTCTTT. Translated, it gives CASSLPGATEAFF.

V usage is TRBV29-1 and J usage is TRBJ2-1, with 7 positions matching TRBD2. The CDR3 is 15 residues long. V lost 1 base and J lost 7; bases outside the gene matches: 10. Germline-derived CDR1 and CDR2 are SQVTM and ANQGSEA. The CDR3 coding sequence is TGCAGCGTTGAAGCAATAGGACTAGTAGTGAATGAGCAGTTCTTC. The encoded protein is CSVEAIGLVVNEQFF.

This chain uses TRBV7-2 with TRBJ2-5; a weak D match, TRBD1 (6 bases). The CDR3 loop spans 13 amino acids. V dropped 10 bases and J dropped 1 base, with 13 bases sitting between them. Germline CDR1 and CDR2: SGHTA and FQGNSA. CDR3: CATEFRGQETQYF. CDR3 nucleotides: TGTGCCACCGAATTCAGGGGCCAAGAGACCCAGTACTTC.

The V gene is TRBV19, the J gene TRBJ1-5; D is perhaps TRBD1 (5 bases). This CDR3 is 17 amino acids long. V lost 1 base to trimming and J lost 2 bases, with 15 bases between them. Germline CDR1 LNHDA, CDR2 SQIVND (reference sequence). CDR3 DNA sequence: TGTGCCAGTAGTATAGGAAGGCAGGGATTGGGCAATCAGCCCCAGCATTTT. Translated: CASSIGRQGLGNQPQHF. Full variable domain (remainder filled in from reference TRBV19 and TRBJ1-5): DGGITQSPKYLFRKEGQNVTLSCEQNLNHDAMYWYRQDPGQGLRLIYYSQIVNDFQKGDIAEGYSVSREKKESFPLTVTSAQKNPTAFYLCASSIGRQGLGNQPQHFGDGTRLSIL.

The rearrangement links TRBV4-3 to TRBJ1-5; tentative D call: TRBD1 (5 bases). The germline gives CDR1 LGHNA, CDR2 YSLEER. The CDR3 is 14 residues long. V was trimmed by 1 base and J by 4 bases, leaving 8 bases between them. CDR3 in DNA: TGCGCCAGCAGCCAAGCCCCAGGGAATCAGCCCCAGCATTTT. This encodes CASSQAPGNQPQHF.

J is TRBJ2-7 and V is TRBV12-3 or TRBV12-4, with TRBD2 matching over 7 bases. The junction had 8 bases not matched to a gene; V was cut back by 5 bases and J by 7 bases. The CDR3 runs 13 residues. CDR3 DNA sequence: TGTGCCAGCAGTCGGGACTACCATAGAGAGCAGTACTTC. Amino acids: CASSRDYHREQYF.

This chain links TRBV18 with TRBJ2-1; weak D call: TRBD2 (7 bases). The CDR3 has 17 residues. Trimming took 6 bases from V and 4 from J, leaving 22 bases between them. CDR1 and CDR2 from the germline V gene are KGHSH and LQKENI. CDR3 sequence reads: CASSKAWTSQGYNEQFF. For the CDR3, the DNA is TGTGCCAGCTCTAAAGCCTGGACTAGTCAGGGGTACAATGAGCAGTTCTTC.

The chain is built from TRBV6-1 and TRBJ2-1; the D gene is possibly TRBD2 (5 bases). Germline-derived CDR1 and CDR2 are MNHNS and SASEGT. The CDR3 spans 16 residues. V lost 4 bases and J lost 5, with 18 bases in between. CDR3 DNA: TGTGCCAGCAGTGTCCTGGACTCCCTGGCCGACAATGAGCAGTTCTTC. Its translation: CASSVLDSLADNEQFF.

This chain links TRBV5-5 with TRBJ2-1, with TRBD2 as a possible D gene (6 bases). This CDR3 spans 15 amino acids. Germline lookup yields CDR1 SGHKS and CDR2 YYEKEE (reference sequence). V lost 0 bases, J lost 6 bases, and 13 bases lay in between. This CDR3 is CASSLVASVPNEQFF. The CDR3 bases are TGTGCCAGCAGCTTGGTGGCTAGCGTCCCCAATGAGCAGTTCTTC. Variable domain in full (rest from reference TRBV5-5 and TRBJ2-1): DAGVTQSPTHLIKTRGQQVTLRCSPISGHKSVSWYQQVLGQGPQFIFQYYEKEERGRGNFPDRFSARQFPNYSSELNVNALLLGDSALYLCASSLVASVPNEQFFGPGTRLTVL.

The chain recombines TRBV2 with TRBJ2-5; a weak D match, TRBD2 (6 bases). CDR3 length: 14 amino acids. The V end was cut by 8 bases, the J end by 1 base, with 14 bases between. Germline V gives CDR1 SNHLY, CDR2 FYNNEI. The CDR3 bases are TGTGCCAGCTCAAGTAGCGGCACCCAAGAGACCCAGTACTTC. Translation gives CASSSSGTQETQYF.

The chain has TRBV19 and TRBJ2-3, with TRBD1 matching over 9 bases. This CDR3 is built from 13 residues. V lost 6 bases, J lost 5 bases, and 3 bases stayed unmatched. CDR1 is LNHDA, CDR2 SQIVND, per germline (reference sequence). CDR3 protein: CASSLDRGDTQYF. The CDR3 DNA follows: TGTGCCAGTAGCCTGGACAGGGGAGATACGCAGTATTTT. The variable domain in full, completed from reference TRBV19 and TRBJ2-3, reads DGGITQSPKYLFRKEGQNVTLSCEQNLNHDAMYWYRQDPGQGLRLIYYSQIVNDFQKGDIAEGYSVSREKKESFPLTVTSAQKNPTAFYLCASSLDRGDTQYFGPGTRLTVL.